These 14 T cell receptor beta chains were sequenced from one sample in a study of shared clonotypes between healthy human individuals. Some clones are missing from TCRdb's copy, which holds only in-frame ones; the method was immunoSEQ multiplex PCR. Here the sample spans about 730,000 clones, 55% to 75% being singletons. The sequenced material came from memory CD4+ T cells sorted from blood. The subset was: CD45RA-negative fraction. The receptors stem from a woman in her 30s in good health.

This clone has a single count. For the CDR3, the DNA is TGTGCCAGCAGTTTAACGGCCCCCTCCTACGAGCAGTACTTC. Amino acid sequence: CASSLTAPSYEQYF. The chain links TRBV27 to TRBJ2-5; D unclear. TRBJ2-7 explains the end of the DNA better; the J call may be wrong. The CDR3 consists of 14 residues. Per germline, CDR1 MNHEY and CDR2 SMNVEV (reference sequence).

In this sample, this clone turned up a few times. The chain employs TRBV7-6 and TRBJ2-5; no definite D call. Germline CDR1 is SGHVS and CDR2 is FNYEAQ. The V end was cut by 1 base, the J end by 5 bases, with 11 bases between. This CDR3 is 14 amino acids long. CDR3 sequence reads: CASSLGPSKETQYF. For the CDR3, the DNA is TGTGCCAGCAGCTTAGGCCCTAGTAAGGAGACCCAGTACTTC.

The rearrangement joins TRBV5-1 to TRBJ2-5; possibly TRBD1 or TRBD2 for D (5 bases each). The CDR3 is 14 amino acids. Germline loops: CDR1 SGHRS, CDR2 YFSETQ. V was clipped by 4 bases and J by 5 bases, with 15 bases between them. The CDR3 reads CASSPLTGRETQYF. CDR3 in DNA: TGCGCCAGCAGCCCTCTTACGGGACGGGAGACCCAGTACTTC.

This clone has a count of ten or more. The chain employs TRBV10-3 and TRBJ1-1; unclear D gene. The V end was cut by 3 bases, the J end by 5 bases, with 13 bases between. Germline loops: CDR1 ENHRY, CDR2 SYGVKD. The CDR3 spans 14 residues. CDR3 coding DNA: TGTGCCATCAGTGACCCAGGCGGGGTTACTGAAGCTTTCTTT. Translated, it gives CAISDPGGVTEAFF.

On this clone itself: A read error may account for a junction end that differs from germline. Here the CDR3 DNA reads TGTGCCACCAGTACTACAGATACGCAGTATTTT. Its translation: CATSTTDTQYF. The chain joins TRBV6-1 to TRBJ2-3; no clear D gene. This CDR3 is 11 amino acids long. The V gene's germline CDR1 is MNHNS and CDR2 SASEGT.

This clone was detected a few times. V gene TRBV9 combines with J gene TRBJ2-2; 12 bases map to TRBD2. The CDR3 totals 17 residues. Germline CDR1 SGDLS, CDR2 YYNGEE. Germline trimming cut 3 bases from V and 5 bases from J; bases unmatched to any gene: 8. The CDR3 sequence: CASSALAGGPRTGELFF. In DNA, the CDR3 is TGTGCCAGCAGCGCTCTAGCGGGAGGGCCACGGACCGGGGAGCTGTTTTTT.

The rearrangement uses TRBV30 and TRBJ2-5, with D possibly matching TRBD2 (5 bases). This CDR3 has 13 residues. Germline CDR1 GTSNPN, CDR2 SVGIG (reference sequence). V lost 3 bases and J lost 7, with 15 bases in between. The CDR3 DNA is TGTGCCTGGAGGGGCGGGTTGTCGGGGACCCAGTACTTC. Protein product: CAWRGGLSGTQYF.

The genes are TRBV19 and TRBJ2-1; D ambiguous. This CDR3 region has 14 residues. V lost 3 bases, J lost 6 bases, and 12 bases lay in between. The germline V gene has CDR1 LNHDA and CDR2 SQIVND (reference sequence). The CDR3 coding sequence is TGTGCCAGTAGTATGGCATTGGGTGCCAATGAGCAGTTCTTC. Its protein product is CASSMALGANEQFF.

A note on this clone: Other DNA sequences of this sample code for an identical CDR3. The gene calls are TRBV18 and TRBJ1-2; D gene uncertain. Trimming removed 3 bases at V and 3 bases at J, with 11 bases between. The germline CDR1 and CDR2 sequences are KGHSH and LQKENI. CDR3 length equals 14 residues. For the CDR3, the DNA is TGTGCCAGCTCACCTTCTACCGGAGACTATGGCTACACCTTC. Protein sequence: CASSPSTGDYGYTF.

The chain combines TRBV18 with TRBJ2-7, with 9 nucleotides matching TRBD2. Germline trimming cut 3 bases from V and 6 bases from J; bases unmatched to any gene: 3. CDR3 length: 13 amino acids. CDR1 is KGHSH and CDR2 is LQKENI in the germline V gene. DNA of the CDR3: TGTGCCAGCTCACCGCGGGAGGGCAGCGAGCAGTACTTC. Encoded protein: CASSPREGSEQYF.

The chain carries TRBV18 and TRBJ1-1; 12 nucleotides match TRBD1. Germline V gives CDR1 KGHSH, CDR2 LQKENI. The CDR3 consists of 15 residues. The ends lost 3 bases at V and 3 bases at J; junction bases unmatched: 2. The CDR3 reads CASSPRDRGHTEAFF. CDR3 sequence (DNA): TGTGCCAGCTCACCTCGGGACAGGGGGCACACTGAAGCTTTCTTT.

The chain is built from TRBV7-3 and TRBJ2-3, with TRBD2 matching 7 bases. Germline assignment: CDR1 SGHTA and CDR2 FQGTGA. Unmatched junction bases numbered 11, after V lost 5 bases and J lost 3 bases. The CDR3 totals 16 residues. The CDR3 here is CASSLRSGAGTDTQYF. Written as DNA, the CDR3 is TGTGCCAGCAGCCTTCGAAGCGGGGCTGGGACAGATACGCAGTATTTT.

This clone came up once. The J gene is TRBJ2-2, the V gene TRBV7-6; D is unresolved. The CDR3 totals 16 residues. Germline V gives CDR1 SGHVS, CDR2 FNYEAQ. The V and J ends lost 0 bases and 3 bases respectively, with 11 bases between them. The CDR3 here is CASSLALGLDTGELFF. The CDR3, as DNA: TGTGCCAGCAGCTTAGCGCTGGGGTTAGACACCGGGGAGCTGTTTTTT. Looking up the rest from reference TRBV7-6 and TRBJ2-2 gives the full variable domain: GAGVSQSPRYKVTKRGQDVALRCDPISGHVSLYWYRQALGQGPEFLTYFNYEAQQDKSGLPNDRFSAERPEGSISTLTIQRTEQRDSAMYRCASSLALGLDTGELFFGEGSRLTVL.

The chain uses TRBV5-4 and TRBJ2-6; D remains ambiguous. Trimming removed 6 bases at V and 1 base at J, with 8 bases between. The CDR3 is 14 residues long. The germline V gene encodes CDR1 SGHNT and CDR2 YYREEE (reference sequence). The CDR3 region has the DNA TGTGCCAGCACCACAGAATCTGGGGCCAACGTCCTGACTTTC. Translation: CASTTESGANVLTF.